This T cell receptor beta chain came from a study of blood T cell repertoires in COVID-19. Study information: Some COVID-19 samples were acute and others convalescent; all came from the United States, Italy and Spain. From T cells, B-cell-depleted T cells, or PBMCs came the material, which was cDNA or gDNA.

CDR3 length equals 13 residues. Trimming took off 5 bases at V and 6 bases at J, with 12 bases between the two ends. CDR1 LNHDA and CDR2 SQIVND come from the germline V gene (reference sequence). Some clones are missing from TCRdb's copy, which holds only in-frame ones; the method was immunoSEQ multiplex PCR. This sample has around 420,000 clones; nearly 90% occur once, and the top ten carry roughly 1.9%. This clone was seen only a few times. Those who participated ranged in age from about 18 to 89 years and resided in about two dozen US areas. Sequencing was done on a sample of PBMCs or T cells enriched from blood (not recorded which). This clonotype was sampled from a woman aged 40 to 50 with acute COVID-19. J is TRBJ2-3 and V is TRBV19; D unresolved. CDR3 DNA sequence: TGTGCCAGTAGTGAAGTGATTCGGGATACGCAGTATTTT. Protein: CASSEVIRDTQYF.